The text below deals with one T cell receptor (beta chain). What it binds is unknown. Negative isolation yielded the CD8+ and CD4+ T cells, while FACS enriched the TEMRA cells. The sample belongs to a study of CD8 T cells in Susac syndrome. With random hexamers, 0.5 to 1 ug RNA was reverse transcribed. Multiplex PCR with immunoSEQ amplified the TCR beta CDR3 across 54 Vbeta and 13 Jbeta. TCRdb ran MiXCR on the immunoSEQ multiplex PCR reads and lists one entry per CDR3 protein. The data contain around 300,000 distinct CDR3 sequences, about 90% of them singletons. Points from the study as a whole: The study conceded that relatively few individuals underwent its TCR sequencing and HLA analysis.

The CDR3 runs to 15 residues. V lost 1 base, J lost 5 bases, and 7 bases stayed unmatched. Germline lookup yields CDR1 DFQATT and CDR2 SNEGSKA (reference sequence). The origin of this receptor is a human donor with multiple sclerosis. The rearrangement uses TRBV20-1 and TRBJ2-2; 7 bases are a match to TRBD2. The source material was CD4+ T cells from PBMCs. The CDR3 DNA is TGCAGTGCTAGAGTGGCGGGAGTGGGTACCGGGGAGCTGTTTTTT. This encodes CSARVAGVGTGELFF.